This TCR beta chain was recorded in a study of blood T cell repertoires in COVID-19. Participant age was about 18 to 100 years, and participants resided in about 25 US areas. Two consecutive negative NP/OP PCR tests, clearance, or resolved symptoms defined Cohort 3 recovery. J gave up 4 bases and V 4 bases, and 13 bases lay outside the gene matches. Germline CDR1 is SGHRS and CDR2 is YFSETQ. The CDR3 extends over 17 amino acids. Original methodology: Estimation of nucleated cell counts relied on the amplification of reference gene primers. The method was immunoSEQ multiplex PCR; TCRdb's version includes in-frame clones alone and lacks a portion of them. The DNA was the basis for D and trimming; V, J and clone size are from that table. The sample includes around 300,000 clones, 85% to 90% of them seen just once. This clone was seen only once.

The rearrangement joins TRBV5-1 to TRBJ1-2, with 10 nucleotides matching TRBD1. This TCR was sampled from a woman younger than 35 who had recovered from COVID-19. The specimen was PBMCs or T cells enriched from blood (not recorded which). In DNA form, the CDR3 reads TGCGCCAGCAGCAACCGGGACAGGGGACTTATGAGCTATGGCTACACCTTC. Translated: CASSNRDRGLMSYGYTF. Full variable domain (outside the CDR3, taken from reference TRBV5-1 and TRBJ1-2): KAGVTQTPRYLIKTRGQQVTLSCSPISGHRSVSWYQQTPGQGLQFLFEYFSETQRNKGNFPGRFSGRQFSNSRSEMNVSTLELGDSALYLCASSNRDRGLMSYGYTFGSGTRLTVV.